Presented here are 19 T cell receptor beta chains from one specimen sequenced in a study of cytomegalovirus exposure and HLA in healthy donors. The PCR had 60 Vbeta and 13 Jbeta primers. Method: immunoSEQ multiplex PCR; TCRdb's copy keeps in-frame clones and lacks some. This table holds more than 110,000 clones. The specimen sequenced was PBMCs. The source is a man in his forties in good health and CMV-seronegative.

The chain links TRBV6-5 to TRBJ2-7; TRBD2 might be the D (6 bases). The V end was cut by 4 bases, the J end by 7 bases, with 17 bases between. This CDR3 comprises 14 residues. The germline V gene encodes CDR1 MNHEY and CDR2 SVGAGI. The CDR3 coding sequence is TGTGCCAGCAGTTCTGGACCGGGAGTGTGGGAGCAGTACTTC. Translating gives CASSSGPGVWEQYF.

The chain is built from TRBV7-9 and TRBJ2-7, with D perhaps matching TRBD1 (5 bases). CDR1 SEHNR and CDR2 FQNEAQ come from the germline V gene (reference sequence). The CDR3 is 12 amino acids. V was trimmed by 4 bases and J by 6 bases, leaving 10 bases between them. The CDR3 reads CASSSQGREQYF. CDR3 DNA: TGTGCCAGCAGCTCCCAGGGTCGCGAGCAGTACTTC.

The V gene is TRBV18, the J gene TRBJ2-5; weak D call: TRBD1 (6 bases). The J call may not be correct, given that the DNA end is closer to TRBJ2-7. This CDR3 comprises 14 residues. Germline CDR1 KGHSH, CDR2 LQKENI. CDR3 region: CASSPTGTSYEQYF. CDR3 DNA: TGTGCCAGCTCACCAACGGGGACAAGTTACGAGCAGTACTTC.

This chain connects TRBV4-3 to TRBJ2-1; 12 nucleotides line up with TRBD2. V was clipped by 0 bases and J by 10 bases; unmatched bases: 10. The germline CDR1 and CDR2 sequences are LGHNA and YSLEER. The CDR3 extends over 17 amino acids. In nucleotides, the CDR3 is TGCGCCAGCAGCCAAGATTTGGCTAGCGGGGGGGCTTCGGAGCAGTTCTTC. The encoded protein is CASSQDLASGGASEQFF.

This chain joins TRBV5-1 and TRBJ2-7; 8 bases are shared with TRBD1. V lost 1 base, J lost 7 bases, and 4 bases stayed unmatched. Germline CDR1 SGHRS, CDR2 YFSETQ. The CDR3 runs 13 residues. The DNA for the CDR3 is TGCGCCAGCAGCTTGAGGACAGGGCTTGAGCAGTACTTC. It is translated as CASSLRTGLEQYF.

This chain connects TRBV5-6 to TRBJ2-3; 7 bases fit TRBD1. Germline loops: CDR1 SGHDT, CDR2 YYEEEE. The CDR3 runs to 12 residues. Unmatched junction bases numbered 2, after V lost 3 bases and J lost 7 bases. The CDR3 reads CASSSGGNTQYF. The CDR3 DNA is TGTGCCAGCAGCTCAGGGGGAAATACGCAGTATTTT.

This sequence joins TRBV5-6 and TRBJ1-2, with D unclear. This CDR3 spans 15 amino acids. The germline V gene has CDR1 SGHDT and CDR2 YYEEEE. The V end lost 0 bases, the J end lost 7 bases, and 16 bases lay between the germline ends. CDR3 in amino acids: CASSLGSSGHRGYTF. The CDR3 coding sequence is TGTGCCAGCAGCTTGGGGTCCTCGGGTCACCGTGGCTACACCTTC.

The genes are TRBV11-1 and TRBJ2-1; TRBD1 is a possible D gene (6 bases). CDR1 SGHAT and CDR2 FQDESV come from the germline V gene (reference sequence). V lost 1 base to trimming and J lost 6 bases, with 13 bases between them. CDR3 length: 15 residues. The CDR3 DNA sequence: TGTGCCAGCAGCTTAGGGGCGGACAGACCCAATGAGCAGTTCTTC. Its protein product is CASSLGADRPNEQFF.

This sequence joins TRBV7-9 and TRBJ2-6; D is perhaps TRBD1 (6 bases). CDR1 is SEHNR and CDR2 is FQNEAQ in the germline V gene (reference sequence). This CDR3 region has 15 residues. V was trimmed by 8 bases and J by 1 base, leaving 12 bases between them. In DNA form, the CDR3 reads TGTGCCAGCCCCTCCCAGGGGTCTGGGGCCAACGTCCTGACTTTC. The encoded protein is CASPSQGSGANVLTF.

This sequence joins TRBV9 and TRBJ2-5, with 10 positions matching TRBD1. This CDR3 spans 16 amino acids. CDR1 is SGDLS and CDR2 is YYNGEE in the germline V gene. V was clipped by 4 bases and J by 4 bases; unmatched bases: 10. CDR3 sequence (DNA): TGTGCCAGCAGCCCGACAGGGGGCTTCCCAGGAGAGACCCAGTACTTC. The encoded protein is CASSPTGGFPGETQYF.

The chain has TRBV10-3 and TRBJ1-1, with TRBD1 identical over 7 bases. Germline-derived CDR1 and CDR2 are ENHRY and SYGVKD. Trimming at V came to 8 bases and at J to 4 bases, leaving 10 bases not matched to a gene. This CDR3 has 14 residues. This CDR3 is CAIGKEGAFTEAFF. CDR3 nucleotides: TGTGCCATCGGGAAGGAGGGGGCTTTCACTGAAGCTTTCTTT.

The chain has TRBV19 and TRBJ1-5; D call uncertain. V dropped 6 bases and J dropped 0 bases, with 12 bases sitting between them. The length of the CDR3 is 15 residues. Germline assignment: CDR1 LNHDA and CDR2 SQIVND (reference sequence). The CDR3 coding sequence is TGTGCCAGTAGGGAAGCGACTTATAGCAATCAGCCCCAGCATTTT. Translated, it gives CASREATYSNQPQHF.

The V and J genes are TRBV6-1 and TRBJ2-7, with D possibly TRBD1 on 5 matching bases. Trimming pared 1 base from V and 2 bases from J, leaving 12 bases between. The CDR3 sequence is 15 residues long. CDR1 MNHNS and CDR2 SASEGT come from the germline V gene. The DNA of the CDR3 is TGTGCCAGCAGTGAAGGTCAGGGTCCCCCCTACGAGCAGTACTTC. Amino acid sequence: CASSEGQGPPYEQYF.

The genes are TRBV6-5 and TRBJ2-3; D unresolved. Germline V lookup: CDR1 MNHEY, CDR2 SVGAGI. The CDR3 length is 12 residues. The germline V and J ends were trimmed by 7 bases and 3 bases, with 8 bases remaining between them. The CDR3 bases are TGTGCCAGCAAGCGTTCGACAGATACGCAGTATTTT. Residues: CASKRSTDTQYF.

V and J are TRBV9 and TRBJ2-7; TRBD2 agrees at 10 bases. The CDR3 runs to 15 residues. V was pared by 0 bases and J by 3 bases, with 3 bases of the junction left unmatched. CDR1 and CDR2 from the germline V gene are SGDLS and YYNGEE. CDR3: CASSVGTSGSYEQYF. DNA for the CDR3: TGTGCCAGCAGCGTAGGGACTAGCGGAAGCTACGAGCAGTACTTC.

The rearrangement uses TRBV5-1 and TRBJ2-1; 11 bases map to TRBD2. This CDR3 region has 15 residues. V was clipped by 0 bases and J by 8 bases; unmatched bases: 4. Germline CDR1 SGHRS, CDR2 YFSETQ. CDR3 in amino acids: CASSLVSGGAYEQFF. In DNA, the CDR3 is TGCGCCAGCAGCTTGGTTAGCGGGGGGGCATATGAGCAGTTCTTC.

The chain uses TRBV7-2 and TRBJ1-2; 7 nucleotides line up with TRBD1. The V segment lost 4 bases and the J segment 4 bases; nucleotides outside the gene matches: 9. CDR3 length equals 15 residues. Germline assignment: CDR1 SGHTA and CDR2 FQGNSA. Written as DNA, the CDR3 is TGTGCCAGCAGCTCACAGGGGAGGAAAAGCTATGGCTACACCTTC. Translating it yields CASSSQGRKSYGYTF.

The gene calls are TRBV7-2 and TRBJ2-5; TRBD1 aligns across 12 bases. This CDR3 comprises 17 residues. V trimming: 1 base; J trimming: 7 bases; junction bases outside the gene matches: 10. Germline CDR1 is SGHTA and CDR2 is FQGNSA. CDR3 residues: CASSLGGTGGFRGTQYF. As DNA, the CDR3 is TGTGCCAGCAGCTTAGGAGGGACAGGGGGCTTCAGGGGGACCCAGTACTTC.

V usage is TRBV5-1 and J usage is TRBJ1-6; TRBD1 matches at 7 bases. The CDR3 is 14 amino acids. CDR1 and CDR2 (germline): SGHRS, YFSETQ. J lost 8 bases, V lost 5 bases, and 7 bases had no gene match. Written as DNA, the CDR3 is TGCGCCAGCAGTCAAACAGGGGATGATTCACCCCTCCACTTT. Its protein product is CASSQTGDDSPLHF.